These 6 T cell receptor beta chains originate from one sample sequenced in a study of blood T cells in healthy people across ages. Then a second PCR, running roughly 7 to 11 cycles, was carried out with a sample-barcoded 5' primer and a J-beta primer mix. Via MiXCR, TCRdb re-called the 5' RACE reads, giving one row per CDR3 protein. The data show fewer than 950,000 distinct CDR3 sequences, with under 40% seen just once and 13% held by the top ten. The sample comprised blood. The source of these receptors is a man aged 18 to 29 in good health.

The chain links TRBV7-2 to TRBJ2-7; weak D call: TRBD2 (5 bases). CDR3 length equals 13 residues. V dropped 4 bases and J dropped 2 bases, with 9 bases sitting between them. Germline lookup yields CDR1 SGHTA and CDR2 FQGNSA. CDR3: CASSSGSPYEQYF. CDR3 bases: TGTGCCAGCAGCTCGGGAAGCCCCTACGAGCAGTACTTC.

This clonotype appeared many times. V and J are TRBV29-1 and TRBJ2-4; D unresolved. The V end was cut by 7 bases, the J end by 5 bases, with 9 bases between. In germline, CDR1 is SQVTM, CDR2 ANQGSEA. The CDR3 totals 11 residues. The CDR3 nucleotides read TGCAGCGGGGAAATGGAAAACATTCAGTACTTC. Amino acids: CSGEMENIQYF.

This clonotype was picked up a small number of times. This chain links TRBV29-1 with TRBJ2-2, with 7 bases fitting TRBD1. Trimming at V came to 5 bases and at J to 1 base, leaving 4 bases not matched to a gene. The CDR3 extends over 14 amino acids. Germline CDR1 SQVTM, CDR2 ANQGSEA. CDR3 region: CSVTGAMNTGELFF. The CDR3 DNA is TGCAGCGTTACAGGGGCGATGAACACCGGGGAGCTGTTTTTT.

The V call is TRBV9, the J call TRBJ1-1, with TRBD1 matching over 7 bases. Germline V gene data show CDR1 as SGDLS and CDR2 as YYNGEE. The CDR3 spans 17 residues. Trimming took 4 bases from V and 0 from J; bases not matched to a gene: 12. The CDR3 reads CASSNRDSFIMNTEAFF. CDR3 DNA sequence: TGTGCCAGCAGCAACCGGGACAGTTTTATCATGAACACTGAAGCTTTCTTT.

V is TRBV11-1 and J is TRBJ1-1; D call uncertain. Trimming took 0 bases from V and 2 from J, leaving 13 bases between them. The CDR3 spans 16 residues. CDR1 is SGHAT and CDR2 is FQDESV in the germline V gene (reference sequence). CDR3 sequence (DNA): TGTGCCAGCAGCTTAGCGCCTAGAGGGCGTAACACTGAAGCTTTCTTT. This codes for CASSLAPRGRNTEAFF.

A note on this clonotype: Since a much larger clone is just one base distant, this may be a read error. The gene calls are TRBV5-5 and TRBJ2-1; TRBD2 matches 8 bases. Looked up from germline, CDR1 is SGHKS and CDR2 is YYEKEE (reference sequence). The CDR3 length is 18 residues. The ends lost 1 base at V and 0 bases at J; junction bases unmatched: 9. CDR3 loop: CASSLLGGGLSSYNEQFF. CDR3 DNA: TGTGCCAGCAGCTTGTTAGGCGGGGGGTTGAGCTCCTACAATGAGCAGTTCTTC.